This T cell receptor beta chain emerged from a study of shared clonotypes between healthy human individuals. Whole-study findings and limits: Shared clonotypes: about 5.3% naive CD4, around 3.7% naive CD8, less than 2.5% memory CD4, under 0.5% memory CD8. An effect of sequencing depth on clonotype sharing among donors was expected. The genetic and exposure-history diversity represented was limited by few donors.

About this clone itself: Its antigen is still unknown.

Clones were sequenced by immunoSEQ multiplex PCR, and TCRdb holds only the in-frame ones, with some missing. Counted here are millions of clones, approximately 90% occurring once; the ten biggest clones make up over 0.12%. Germline values: CDR1 SGHRS, CDR2 YFSETQ. The CDR3 contains 22 residues. Trimming took 4 bases from V and 2 from J, leaving 34 bases between them. A CD45RA-negative memory subset and a CD45RA+ naive subset were separated from the CD4+ cells. V gene TRBV5-1 combines with J gene TRBJ2-4, with D perhaps TRBD1 or TRBD2 (7 bases each). The sequence was obtained from a man between 18 and 35 years old in good health. Input material: naive CD4+ T cells sorted from blood. The subset: CD45RA+ positively selected. Written as DNA, the CDR3 is TGCGCCAGCAGCCCCGCCCGTTGGTGGGGGGGACAGCTTAAATATACCAAAAACATTCAGTACTTC. Its protein is CASSPARWWGGQLKYTKNIQYF.